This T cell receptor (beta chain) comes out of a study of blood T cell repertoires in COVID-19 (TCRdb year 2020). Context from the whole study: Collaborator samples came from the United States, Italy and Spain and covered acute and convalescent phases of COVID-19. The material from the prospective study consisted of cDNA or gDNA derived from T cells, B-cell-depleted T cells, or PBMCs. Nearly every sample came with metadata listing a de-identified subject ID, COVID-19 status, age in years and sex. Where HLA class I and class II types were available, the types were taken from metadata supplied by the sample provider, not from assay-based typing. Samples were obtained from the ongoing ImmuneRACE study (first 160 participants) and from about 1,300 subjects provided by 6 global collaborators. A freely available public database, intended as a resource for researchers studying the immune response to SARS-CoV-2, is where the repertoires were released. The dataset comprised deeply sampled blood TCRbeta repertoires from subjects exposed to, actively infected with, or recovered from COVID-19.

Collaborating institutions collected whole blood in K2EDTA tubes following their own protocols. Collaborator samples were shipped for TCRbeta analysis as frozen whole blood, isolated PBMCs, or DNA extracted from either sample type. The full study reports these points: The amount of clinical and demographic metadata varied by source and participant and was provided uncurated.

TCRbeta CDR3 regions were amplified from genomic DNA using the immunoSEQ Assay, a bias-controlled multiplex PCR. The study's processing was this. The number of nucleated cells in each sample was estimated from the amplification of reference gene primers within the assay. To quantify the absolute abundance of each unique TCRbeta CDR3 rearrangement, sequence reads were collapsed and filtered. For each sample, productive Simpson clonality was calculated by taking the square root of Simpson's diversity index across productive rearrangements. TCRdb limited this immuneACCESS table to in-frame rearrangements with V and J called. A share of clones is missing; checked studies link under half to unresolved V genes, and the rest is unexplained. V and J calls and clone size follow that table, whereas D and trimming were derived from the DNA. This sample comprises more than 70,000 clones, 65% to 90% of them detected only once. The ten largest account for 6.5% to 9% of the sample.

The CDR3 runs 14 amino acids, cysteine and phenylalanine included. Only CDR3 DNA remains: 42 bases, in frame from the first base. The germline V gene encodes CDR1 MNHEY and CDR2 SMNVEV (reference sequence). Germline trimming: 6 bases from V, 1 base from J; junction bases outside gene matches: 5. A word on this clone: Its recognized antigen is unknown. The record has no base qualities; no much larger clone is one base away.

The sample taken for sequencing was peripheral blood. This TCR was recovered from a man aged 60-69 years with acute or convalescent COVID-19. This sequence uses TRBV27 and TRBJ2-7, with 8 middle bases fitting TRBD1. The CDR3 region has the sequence CASRDRGVSYEQYF. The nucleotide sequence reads TGTGCCAGCAGAGACAGGGGAGTTTCCTACGAGCAGTACTTC.